This T cell receptor beta chain is drawn from a study of cytotoxic CD8 clonotypes in ibrutinib-treated CLL. Germline CDR1 is SGHAT and CDR2 is FQNNGV. V gave up 8 bases and J gave up 2 bases, with 19 bases separating them. The CDR3 has 15 residues. Target depth was 1 in 200,000 to 1 in 1 million T cells, about 10x per clonotype. Clones were sequenced by immunoSEQ multiplex PCR, and TCRdb holds only the in-frame ones, with some missing. The sample records roughly 330,000 clones, roughly two thirds being singletons. Sequencing was performed on PBMCs, taken after 36 months of ibrutinib treatment. The clonotype was recovered from a human donor with chronic lymphocytic leukemia. The rearrangement uses TRBV11-2 and TRBJ2-7, with unresolved D. Here the CDR3 DNA reads TGTGCCAGCCACCCGGCGGCAGGCCGCACCTACGAGCAGTACTTC. Protein sequence: CASHPAAGRTYEQYF.